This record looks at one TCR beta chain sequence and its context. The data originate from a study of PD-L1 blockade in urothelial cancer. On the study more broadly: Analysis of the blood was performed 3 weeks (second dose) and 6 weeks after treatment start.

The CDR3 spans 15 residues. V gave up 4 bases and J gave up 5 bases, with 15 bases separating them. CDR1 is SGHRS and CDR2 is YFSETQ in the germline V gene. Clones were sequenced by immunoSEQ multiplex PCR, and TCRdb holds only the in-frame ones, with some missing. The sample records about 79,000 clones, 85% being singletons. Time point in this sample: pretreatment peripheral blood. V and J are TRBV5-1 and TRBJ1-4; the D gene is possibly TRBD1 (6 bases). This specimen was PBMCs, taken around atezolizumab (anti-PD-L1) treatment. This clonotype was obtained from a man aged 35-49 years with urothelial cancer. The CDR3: CASSRLGALNEKLFF. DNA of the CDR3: TGCGCCAGCAGCCGTCTGGGGGCCCTAAATGAAAAACTGTTTTTT.